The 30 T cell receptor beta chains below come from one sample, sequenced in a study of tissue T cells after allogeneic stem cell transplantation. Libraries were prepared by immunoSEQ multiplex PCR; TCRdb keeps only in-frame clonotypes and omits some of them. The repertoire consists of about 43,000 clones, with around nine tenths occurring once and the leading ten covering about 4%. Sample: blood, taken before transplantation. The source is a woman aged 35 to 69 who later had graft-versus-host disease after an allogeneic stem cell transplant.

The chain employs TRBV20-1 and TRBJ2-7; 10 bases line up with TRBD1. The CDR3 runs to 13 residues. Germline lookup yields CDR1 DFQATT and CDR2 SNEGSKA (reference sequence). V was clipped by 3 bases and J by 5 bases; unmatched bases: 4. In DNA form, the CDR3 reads TGCAGTGCTAGTTGGGGGACAGGGGACGAGCAGTACTTC. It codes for CSASWGTGDEQYF.

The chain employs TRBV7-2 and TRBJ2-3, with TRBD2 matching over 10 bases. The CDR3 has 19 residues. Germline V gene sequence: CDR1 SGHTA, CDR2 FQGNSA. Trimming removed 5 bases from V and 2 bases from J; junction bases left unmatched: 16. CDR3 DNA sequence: TGTGCCAGCAGCCTAGTGGGTAGCGGGAGGTCTCCGGTCACAGATACGCAGTATTTT. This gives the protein CASSLVGSGRSPVTDTQYF.

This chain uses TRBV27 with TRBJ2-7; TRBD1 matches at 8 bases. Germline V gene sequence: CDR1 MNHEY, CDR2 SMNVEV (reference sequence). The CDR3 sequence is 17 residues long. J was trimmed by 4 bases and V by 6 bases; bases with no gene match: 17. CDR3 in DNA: TGTGCCAGCAGACCAACCTCGGACAGGGCGATTTTTTACGAGCAGTACTTC. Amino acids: CASRPTSDRAIFYEQYF.

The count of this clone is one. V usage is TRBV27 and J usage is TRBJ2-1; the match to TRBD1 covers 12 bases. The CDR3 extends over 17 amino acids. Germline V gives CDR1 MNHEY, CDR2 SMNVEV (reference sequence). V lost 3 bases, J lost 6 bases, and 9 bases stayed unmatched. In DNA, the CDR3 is TGTGCCAGCAGTTTGGGGGTGGGACAGGGGGCTCTCAATGAGCAGTTCTTC. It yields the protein CASSLGVGQGALNEQFF.

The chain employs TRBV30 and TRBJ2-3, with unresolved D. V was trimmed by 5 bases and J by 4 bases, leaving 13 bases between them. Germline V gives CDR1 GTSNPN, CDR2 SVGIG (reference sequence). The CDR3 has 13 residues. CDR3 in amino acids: CAWGRARADTQYF. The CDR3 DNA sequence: TGTGCCTGGGGACGAGCACGGGCAGATACGCAGTATTTT.

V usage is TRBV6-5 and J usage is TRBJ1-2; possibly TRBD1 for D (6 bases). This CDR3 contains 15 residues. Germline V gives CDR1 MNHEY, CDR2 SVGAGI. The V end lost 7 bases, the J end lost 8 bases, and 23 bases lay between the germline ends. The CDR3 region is CASTLTPGQGFGYTF. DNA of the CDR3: TGTGCCAGCACCCTAACACCGGGACAAGGATTCGGCTACACCTTC.

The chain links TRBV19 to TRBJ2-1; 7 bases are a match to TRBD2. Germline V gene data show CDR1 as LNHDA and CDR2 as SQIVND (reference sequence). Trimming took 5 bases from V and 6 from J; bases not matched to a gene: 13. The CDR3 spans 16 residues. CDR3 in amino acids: CASSSVRAGDGNEQFF. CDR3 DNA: TGTGCCAGTAGTTCCGTTCGGGCGGGAGATGGCAATGAGCAGTTCTTC.

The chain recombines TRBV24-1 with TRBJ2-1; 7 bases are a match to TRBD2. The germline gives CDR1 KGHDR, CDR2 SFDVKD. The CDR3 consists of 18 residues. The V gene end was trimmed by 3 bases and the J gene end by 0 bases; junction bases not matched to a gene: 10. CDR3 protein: CATSDAQTSASSYNEQFF. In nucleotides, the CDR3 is TGTGCCACCAGTGATGCGCAAACTAGCGCCAGCTCCTACAATGAGCAGTTCTTC.

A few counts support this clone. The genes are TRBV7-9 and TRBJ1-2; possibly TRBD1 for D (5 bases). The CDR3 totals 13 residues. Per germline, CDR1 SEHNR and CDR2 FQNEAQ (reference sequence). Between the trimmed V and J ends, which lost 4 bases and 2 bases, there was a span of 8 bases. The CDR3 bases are TGTGCCAGCAGCTGGGACGGGAACTATGGCTACACCTTC. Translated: CASSWDGNYGYTF.

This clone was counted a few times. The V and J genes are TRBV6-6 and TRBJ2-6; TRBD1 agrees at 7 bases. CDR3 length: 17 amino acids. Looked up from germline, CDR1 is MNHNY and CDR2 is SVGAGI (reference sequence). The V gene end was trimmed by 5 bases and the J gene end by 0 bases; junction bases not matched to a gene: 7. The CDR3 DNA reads TGTGCCAGCAGTCCCCGACAGGGATACTCTGGGGCCAACGTCCTGACTTTC. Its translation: CASSPRQGYSGANVLTF.

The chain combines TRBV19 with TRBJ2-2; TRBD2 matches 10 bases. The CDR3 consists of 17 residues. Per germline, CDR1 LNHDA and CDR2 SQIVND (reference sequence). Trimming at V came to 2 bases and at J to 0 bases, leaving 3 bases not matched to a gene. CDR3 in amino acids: CASSISTSGTNTGELFF. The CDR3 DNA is TGTGCCAGTAGTATAAGCACTAGCGGGACGAACACCGGGGAGCTGTTTTTT. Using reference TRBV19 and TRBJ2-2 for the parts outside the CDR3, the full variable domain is DGGITQSPKYLFRKEGQNVTLSCEQNLNHDAMYWYRQDPGQGLRLIYYSQIVNDFQKGDIAEGYSVSREKKESFPLTVTSAQKNPTAFYLCASSISTSGTNTGELFFGEGSRLTVL.

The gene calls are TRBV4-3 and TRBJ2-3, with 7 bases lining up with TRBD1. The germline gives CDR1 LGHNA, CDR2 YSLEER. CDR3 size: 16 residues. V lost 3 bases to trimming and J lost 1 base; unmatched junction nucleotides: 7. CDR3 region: CASSHFWDRGTDTQYF. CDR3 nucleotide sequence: TGCGCCAGCAGCCATTTTTGGGACAGAGGCACAGATACGCAGTATTTT.

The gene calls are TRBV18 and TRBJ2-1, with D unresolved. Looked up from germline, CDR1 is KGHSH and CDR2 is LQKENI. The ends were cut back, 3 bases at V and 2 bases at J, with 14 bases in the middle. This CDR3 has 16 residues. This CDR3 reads CASSPEQLGTYNEQFF. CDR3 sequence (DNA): TGTGCCAGCTCACCCGAACAGTTGGGAACCTACAATGAGCAGTTCTTC.

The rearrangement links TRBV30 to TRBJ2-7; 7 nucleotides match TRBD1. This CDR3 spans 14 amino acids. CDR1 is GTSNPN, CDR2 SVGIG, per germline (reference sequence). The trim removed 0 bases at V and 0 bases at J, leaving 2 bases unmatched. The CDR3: CAWSVGGSSYEQYF. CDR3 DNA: TGTGCCTGGAGTGTAGGGGGCAGCTCCTACGAGCAGTACTTC.

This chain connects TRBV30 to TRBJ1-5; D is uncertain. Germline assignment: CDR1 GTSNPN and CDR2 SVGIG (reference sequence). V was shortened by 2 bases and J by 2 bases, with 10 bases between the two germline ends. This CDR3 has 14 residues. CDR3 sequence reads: CAWSYYSGNQPQHF. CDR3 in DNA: TGTGCCTGGAGTTATTATAGTGGCAATCAGCCCCAGCATTTT.

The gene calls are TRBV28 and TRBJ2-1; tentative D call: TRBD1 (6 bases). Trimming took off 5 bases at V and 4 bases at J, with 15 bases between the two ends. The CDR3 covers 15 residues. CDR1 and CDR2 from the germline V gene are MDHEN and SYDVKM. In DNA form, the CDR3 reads TGTGCCAGCAGTCCTGGGGGCGGGCAGTACAATGAGCAGTTCTTC. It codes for CASSPGGGQYNEQFF.

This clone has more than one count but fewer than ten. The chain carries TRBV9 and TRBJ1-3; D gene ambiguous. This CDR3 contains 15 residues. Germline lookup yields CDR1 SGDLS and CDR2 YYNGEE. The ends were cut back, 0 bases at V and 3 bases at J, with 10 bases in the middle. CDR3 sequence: CASSVGGSGGNTIYF. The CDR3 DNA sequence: TGTGCCAGCAGCGTAGGGGGTTCGGGTGGAAACACCATATATTTT.

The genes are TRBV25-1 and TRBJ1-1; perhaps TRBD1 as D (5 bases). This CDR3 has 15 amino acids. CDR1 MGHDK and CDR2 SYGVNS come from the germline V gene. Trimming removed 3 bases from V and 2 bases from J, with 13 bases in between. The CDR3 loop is CASSDLPGDNTEAFF. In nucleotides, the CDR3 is TGTGCCAGCAGTGACCTTCCGGGGGATAACACTGAAGCTTTCTTT.

The CDR3: CASSLSGSQETQYF. The DNA for the CDR3 is TGTGCCAGCAGCTTATCTGGCAGCCAAGAGACCCAGTACTTC. This chain joins TRBV7-9 and TRBJ2-5; no clear D. Germline values: CDR1 SEHNR, CDR2 FQNEAQ (reference sequence). CDR3 length: 14 amino acids. The V end lost 2 bases, the J end lost 1 base, and 8 bases lay between the germline ends.

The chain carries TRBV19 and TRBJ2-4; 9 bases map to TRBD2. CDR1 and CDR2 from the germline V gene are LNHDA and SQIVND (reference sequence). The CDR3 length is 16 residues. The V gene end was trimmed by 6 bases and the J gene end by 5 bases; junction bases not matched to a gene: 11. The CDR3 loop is CASSSAGGNTQNIQYF. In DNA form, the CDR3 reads TGTGCCAGTAGCTCAGCGGGAGGAAACACACAAAACATTCAGTACTTC.

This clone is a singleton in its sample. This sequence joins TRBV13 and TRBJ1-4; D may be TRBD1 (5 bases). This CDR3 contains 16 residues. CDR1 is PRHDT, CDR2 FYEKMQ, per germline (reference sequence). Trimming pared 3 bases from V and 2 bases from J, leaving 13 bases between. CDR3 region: CASSFGGLSTNEKLFF. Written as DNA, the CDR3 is TGTGCCAGCAGCTTCGGGGGTCTGTCGACTAATGAAAAACTGTTTTTT.

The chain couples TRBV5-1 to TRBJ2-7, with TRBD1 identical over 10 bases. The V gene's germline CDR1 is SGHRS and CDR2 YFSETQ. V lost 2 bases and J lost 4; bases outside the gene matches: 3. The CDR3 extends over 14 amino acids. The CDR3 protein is CASSLKGQGYEQYF. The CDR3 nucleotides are TGCGCCAGCAGCTTAAAGGGACAGGGGTACGAGCAGTACTTC. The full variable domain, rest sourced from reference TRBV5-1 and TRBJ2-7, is KAGVTQTPRYLIKTRGQQVTLSCSPISGHRSVSWYQQTPGQGLQFLFEYFSETQRNKGNFPGRFSGRQFSNSRSEMNVSTLELGDSALYLCASSLKGQGYEQYFGPGTRLTVT.

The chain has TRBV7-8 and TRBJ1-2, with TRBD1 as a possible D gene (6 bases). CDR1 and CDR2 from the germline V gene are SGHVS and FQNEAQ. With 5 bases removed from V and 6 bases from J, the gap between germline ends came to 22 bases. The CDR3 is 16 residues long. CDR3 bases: TGTGCCAGCAGCCCGGTCGCAGGGGCCCGGGGGGATGGCTACACCTTC. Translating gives CASSPVAGARGDGYTF.

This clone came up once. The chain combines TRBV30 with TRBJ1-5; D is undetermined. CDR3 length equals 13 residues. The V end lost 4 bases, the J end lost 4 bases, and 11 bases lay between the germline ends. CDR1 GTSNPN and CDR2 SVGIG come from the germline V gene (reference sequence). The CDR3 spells CAWTLGLNQPQHF. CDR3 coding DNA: TGTGCCTGGACCCTCGGTCTTAATCAGCCCCAGCATTTT.

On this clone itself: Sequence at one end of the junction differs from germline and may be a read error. DNA for the CDR3: TGTGCTAGCAGCCGGTGGACAGGCAATGAGCAGTTCTTC. As protein: CASSRWTGNEQFF. The chain combines TRBV7-7 with TRBJ2-1, with TRBD1 identical over 7 bases. The CDR3 has 13 amino acids. Germline-derived CDR1 and CDR2 are SSHAT and FNYEAQ (reference sequence).

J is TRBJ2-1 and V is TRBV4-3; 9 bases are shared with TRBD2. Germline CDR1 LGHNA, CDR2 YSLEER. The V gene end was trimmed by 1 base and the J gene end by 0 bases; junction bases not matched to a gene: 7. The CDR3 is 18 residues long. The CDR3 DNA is TGCGCCAGCAGCCAAGCCGGACTAGCGCGGAGCTCCTACAATGAGCAGTTCTTC. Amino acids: CASSQAGLARSSYNEQFF.

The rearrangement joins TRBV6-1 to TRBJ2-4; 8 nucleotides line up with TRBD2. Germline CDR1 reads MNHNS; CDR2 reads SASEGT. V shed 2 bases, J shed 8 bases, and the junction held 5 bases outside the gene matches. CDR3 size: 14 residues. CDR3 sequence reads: CASSEHPGRDIQYF. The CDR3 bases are TGTGCCAGCAGTGAACATCCCGGGAGGGACATTCAGTACTTC.

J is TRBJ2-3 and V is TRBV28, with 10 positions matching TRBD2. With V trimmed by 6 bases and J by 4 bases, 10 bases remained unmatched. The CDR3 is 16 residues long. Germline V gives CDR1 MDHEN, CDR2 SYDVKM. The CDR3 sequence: CASRPHGLAVPDTQYF. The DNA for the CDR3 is TGTGCCAGCAGACCACATGGACTAGCGGTCCCAGATACGCAGTATTTT.

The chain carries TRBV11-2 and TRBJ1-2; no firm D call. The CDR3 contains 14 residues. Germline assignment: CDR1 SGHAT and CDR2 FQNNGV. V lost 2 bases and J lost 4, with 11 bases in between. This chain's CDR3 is CASSLYRAAYGYTF. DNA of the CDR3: TGTGCCAGCAGCTTATATCGGGCAGCCTATGGCTACACCTTC.

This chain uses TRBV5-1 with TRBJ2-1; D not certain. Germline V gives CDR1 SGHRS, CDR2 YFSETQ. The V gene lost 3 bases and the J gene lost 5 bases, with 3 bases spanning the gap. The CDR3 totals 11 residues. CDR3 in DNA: TGCGCCAGCAGCTATGACAATGAGCAGTTCTTC. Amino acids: CASSYDNEQFF.